A single sample is the source of the 27 T cell receptor beta chains below, sequenced in a study of untreated major depressive disorder. Study-wide results and caveats: CD4+ T cells from depressed patients used TRBV05-01 (Vbeta 5.1) more often than controls.

The antigens these receptors bind are not known. Libraries were prepared by immunoSEQ multiplex PCR; TCRdb keeps only in-frame clonotypes and omits some of them. The table records 15,000 to 20,000 clones, more than 85% of them present only once. Sequencing was performed on CD4+ T cells from PBMCs. The receptor set was obtained from a woman between 40 and 50 years old with major depressive disorder.

This clone was recorded once. The V and J genes are TRBV5-1 and TRBJ1-2; 9 bases align to TRBD1. The CDR3 contains 14 residues. V lost 4 bases to trimming and J lost 4 bases; unmatched junction nucleotides: 5. Germline V CDR1 and CDR2: SGHRS, YFSETQ. The CDR3 region is CASSRTGDSYGYTF. The CDR3, as DNA: TGCGCCAGCAGCAGGACAGGGGACTCCTATGGCTACACCTTC.

The chain recombines TRBV7-8 with TRBJ1-1, with D possibly being TRBD1 (5 bases). Trimming left V 7 bases short and J 3 bases short, with 15 bases between. Germline loops: CDR1 SGHVS, CDR2 FQNEAQ. The CDR3 spans 14 residues. CDR3: CASNNRAGDTEAFF. In DNA form, the CDR3 reads TGTGCCAGCAACAACCGGGCGGGGGACACTGAAGCTTTCTTT.

The chain joins TRBV6-5 to TRBJ2-3; D is tentatively TRBD1 or TRBD2 (6 bases each). CDR3 size: 13 residues. Germline values: CDR1 MNHEY, CDR2 SVGAGI. Trimming left V 4 bases short and J 10 bases short, with 15 bases between. The CDR3 region is CASSSQGGSAQYF. The CDR3 nucleotides read TGTGCCAGCAGTTCACAGGGAGGAAGTGCGCAGTATTTT.

The V call is TRBV6-1, the J call TRBJ1-5; D possibly corresponds to TRBD1 (6 bases). V gave up 6 bases and J gave up 6 bases, with 12 bases separating them. The CDR3 has 13 amino acids. The germline gives CDR1 MNHNS, CDR2 SASEGT. In DNA form, the CDR3 reads TGTGCCAGCAGCCCTACAGGGTCTCAGCCCCAGCATTTT. Its protein product is CASSPTGSQPQHF.

The sample holds one count of this clone. For the CDR3, the DNA is TGTGCCAGCAGTCCCATACCCCCTGAAGCGGGAGGGCCGCTTGACTCCTACGAGCAGTACGTC. Amino acid sequence: CASSPIPPEAGGPLDSYEQYV. The chain couples TRBV27 to TRBJ2-7, with 10 bases identical to TRBD2. The J segment lost 0 bases and the V segment lost 5 bases, leaving 22 bases of the junction unmatched. Looked up from germline, CDR1 is MNHEY and CDR2 is SMNVEV (reference sequence). This CDR3 spans 21 amino acids.

DNA of the CDR3: TGTGCCAGCAGCTTTTCCGGGACTAGGGAGAATGAGCAGTTCTTC. As protein: CASSFSGTRENEQFF. The rearrangement links TRBV5-4 to TRBJ2-1; 8 bases match TRBD2. The J segment lost 7 bases and the V segment lost 2 bases, leaving 8 bases of the junction unmatched. Germline lookup yields CDR1 SGHNT and CDR2 YYREEE (reference sequence). CDR3 length: 15 residues.

Notes on this clone: The same CDR3 arises from other DNA sequences in this sample as well. V usage is TRBV10-3 and J usage is TRBJ1-2; D gene ambiguous. The V gene's germline CDR1 is ENHRY and CDR2 SYGVKD. The CDR3 contains 14 residues. V dropped 6 bases and J dropped 0 bases, with 11 bases sitting between them. CDR3 DNA sequence: TGTGCCATCAGGGGCTCAGAAGCTAACTATGGCTACACCTTC. This sequence encodes CAIRGSEANYGYTF.

The rearrangement uses TRBV5-6 and TRBJ1-3; D is uncertain. The CDR3 is made up of 15 amino acids. Trimming stripped 3 bases from V and 0 bases from J, with 10 bases between. Germline V lookup: CDR1 SGHDT, CDR2 YYEEEE. CDR3 residues: CASSWRAPSGNTIYF. The CDR3 nucleotides are TGTGCCAGCAGCTGGAGGGCCCCCTCTGGAAACACCATATATTTT.

The genes are TRBV6-6 and TRBJ1-5; no clear D gene. Germline V gene sequence: CDR1 MNHNY, CDR2 SVGAGI (reference sequence). The CDR3 totals 12 residues. The V end lost 7 bases, the J end lost 4 bases, and 8 bases lay between the germline ends. The CDR3 protein is CASTNQNQPQHF. CDR3 sequence (DNA): TGTGCCAGCACCAATCAGAATCAGCCCCAGCATTTT.

V gene TRBV10-3 combines with J gene TRBJ2-3; TRBD2 matches 13 bases. The CDR3 covers 18 residues. The germline V gene has CDR1 ENHRY and CDR2 SYGVKD. Trimming took 9 bases from V and 0 from J; bases not matched to a gene: 12. CDR3: CAISGRTSGSWSTDTQYF. CDR3 nucleotide sequence: TGTGCCATATCTGGCCGGACTAGCGGGAGCTGGAGCACAGATACGCAGTATTTT.

The chain joins TRBV2 to TRBJ2-7; D remains unclear. Trimming cost V 6 bases and J 4 bases, with 7 bases left between them. This CDR3 comprises 11 residues. CDR1 and CDR2 (germline): SNHLY, FYNNEI. CDR3 in DNA: TGTGCCAGCAGCCCCCAGTACGAGCAGTACTTC. It translates to CASSPQYEQYF.

Only a few counts were recorded for this clone. The chain links TRBV6-1 to TRBJ1-1, with D possibly being TRBD1 (6 bases). V lost 4 bases and J lost 1, with 16 bases in between. The CDR3 loop spans 16 amino acids. In germline, CDR1 is MNHNS, CDR2 SASEGT. DNA of the CDR3: TGTGCCAGCAGTGTCCGCCCAGGGGTACGGAACACTGAAGCTTTCTTT. This encodes CASSVRPGVRNTEAFF.

Comments on this clone: One junction end does not reproduce the germline sequence, and a read error may be involved. The rearrangement uses TRBV28 and TRBJ1-2; weak D call: TRBD1 (6 bases). Germline CDR1 is MDHEN and CDR2 is SYDVKM. The CDR3 runs 13 residues. DNA for the CDR3: TGTGCCAGCACTTTACAGGGAATTTATGGCTACACCTTC. Its protein is CASTLQGIYGYTF.

The rearrangement links TRBV7-2 to TRBJ1-2; D remains ambiguous. V lost 6 bases to trimming and J lost 4 bases, with 15 bases between them. The CDR3 runs to 14 residues. Germline assignment: CDR1 SGHTA and CDR2 FQGNSA. The CDR3 reads CASSYSGVGYGYTF. Written as DNA, the CDR3 is TGTGCCAGCAGTTATTCCGGGGTTGGCTATGGCTACACCTTC.

This rearrangement joins TRBV5-1 to TRBJ2-7, with TRBD1 matching 12 bases. The germline V gene has CDR1 SGHRS and CDR2 YFSETQ. CDR3 size: 16 residues. With 3 bases clipped from V and 7 bases from J, the junction kept 11 bases outside the gene matches. The chain's CDR3 is CASSSLPGQGAREQYF. The CDR3 DNA follows: TGCGCCAGCAGCTCCTTACCGGGACAGGGGGCAAGGGAGCAGTACTTC.

The V gene is TRBV5-1, the J gene TRBJ1-4; no firm D call. Trimming pared 3 bases from V and 5 bases from J, leaving 14 bases between. CDR3 length: 15 residues. The V gene's germline CDR1 is SGHRS and CDR2 YFSETQ. The CDR3 is CASSSTGLSNEKLFF. In DNA, the CDR3 is TGCGCCAGCAGCTCTACGGGCCTATCAAATGAAAAACTGTTTTTT.

The chain recombines TRBV2 with TRBJ2-5; D remains unclear. V shed 8 bases and J shed 5 bases, with 9 bases lying between them. The CDR3 sequence is 11 residues long. CDR1 and CDR2 from the germline V gene are SNHLY and FYNNEI. CDR3 sequence reads: CASRLAETQYF. DNA of the CDR3: TGTGCCAGCCGCCTGGCGGAGACCCAGTACTTC.

This chain links TRBV30 with TRBJ2-7, with D possibly matching TRBD1 (5 bases). The CDR3 is 15 amino acids. Germline V gives CDR1 GTSNPN, CDR2 SVGIG (reference sequence). The V gene lost 1 base and the J gene lost 0 bases, with 13 bases spanning the gap. CDR3 sequence: CAWSGTGKFSYEQYF. The CDR3 DNA follows: TGTGCCTGGAGTGGAACAGGAAAATTCTCCTACGAGCAGTACTTC.

The chain has TRBV6-1 and TRBJ1-2; TRBD1 might be the D (6 bases). CDR3 length: 15 amino acids. CDR1 and CDR2 from the germline V gene are MNHNS and SASEGT. V was cut by 4 bases and J by 3 bases, with 15 bases left in between. CDR3 DNA: TGTGCCAGCAGTGGGATGAGGGGGGTAGACTATGGCTACACCTTC. Its translation is CASSGMRGVDYGYTF.

The J gene is TRBJ2-3, the V gene TRBV7-2; D not certain. From germline, CDR1 is SGHTA and CDR2 FQGNSA. Between the trimmed V and J ends, which lost 3 bases and 2 bases, there was a span of 6 bases. The CDR3 contains 13 residues. CDR3 protein: CASSLGPTDTQYF. In DNA form, the CDR3 reads TGTGCCAGCAGCTTGGGTCCCACAGATACGCAGTATTTT.

This chain links TRBV2 with TRBJ2-1; 12 bases match TRBD2. The J segment lost 9 bases and the V segment lost 8 bases, leaving 8 bases of the junction unmatched. CDR1 and CDR2 (germline): SNHLY, FYNNEI. CDR3 length: 14 amino acids. CDR3 residues: CASASSGGAGEQFF. CDR3 sequence (DNA): TGTGCCAGCGCCTCTAGCGGGGGGGCAGGTGAGCAGTTCTTC.

The V and J genes are TRBV15 and TRBJ2-7; perhaps TRBD1 as D (6 bases). This CDR3 contains 14 residues. V lost 0 bases, J lost 1 base, and 7 bases lay in between. In germline, CDR1 is LNHNV, CDR2 YYDKDF (reference sequence). The CDR3 here is CATSRDQGSYEQYF. The CDR3 DNA reads as TGTGCCACCAGCAGAGATCAGGGGTCCTACGAGCAGTACTTC.

As DNA, the CDR3 is TGCGCCAGCAGCGTCCTTATCGCCGGGGACACCGGGGAGCTGTTTTTT. Its protein is CASSVLIAGDTGELFF. V usage is TRBV5-1 and J usage is TRBJ2-2; D is perhaps TRBD2 (5 bases). V shed 4 bases and J shed 3 bases, with 16 bases lying between them. Germline V gives CDR1 SGHRS, CDR2 YFSETQ. CDR3 length: 16 residues.

The rearrangement uses TRBV10-3 and TRBJ1-5; weak D call: TRBD1 (6 bases). The CDR3 is made up of 13 amino acids. Germline assignment: CDR1 ENHRY and CDR2 SYGVKD. V was pared by 4 bases and J by 5 bases, with 9 bases between. In nucleotides, the CDR3 is TGTGCCATCAGTGGGGGGGCGGATCAGCCCCAGCATTTT. Translation: CAISGGADQPQHF.

The chain couples TRBV7-9 to TRBJ1-1; possible D gene TRBD1, 5 bases. V was clipped by 5 bases and J by 1 base, with 11 bases between them. CDR3 length: 14 residues. CDR1 is SEHNR and CDR2 is FQNEAQ in the germline V gene (reference sequence). The CDR3 nucleotides are TGTGCCAGCAGCCAACTAGACAGGAACACTGAAGCTTTCTTT. Translating it yields CASSQLDRNTEAFF. Full variable domain (outside the CDR3, taken from reference TRBV7-9 and TRBJ1-1): DTGVSQNPRHKITKRGQNVTFRCDPISEHNRLYWYRQTLGQGPEFLTYFQNEAQLEKSRLLSDRFSAERPKGSFSTLEIQRTEQGDSAMYLCASSQLDRNTEAFFGQGTRLTVV.

This sequence joins TRBV4-2 and TRBJ1-5, with 7 bases fitting TRBD1. Germline V CDR1 and CDR2: LGHNA, YNFKEQ. Unmatched junction bases numbered 5, after V lost 0 bases and J lost 0 bases. The CDR3 is made up of 17 amino acids. The CDR3 loop reads CASSQEVRGSSNQPQHF. Here the CDR3 DNA reads TGTGCCAGCAGCCAAGAGGTCAGGGGGTCTAGCAATCAGCCCCAGCATTTT.

The chain employs TRBV16 and TRBJ1-5; D not resolved. This CDR3 contains 16 residues. V lost 0 bases, J lost 2 bases, and 11 bases lay in between. Per germline, CDR1 KGHSY and CDR2 FQNENV. The CDR3 is CASSQSGDGRNQPQHF. DNA of the CDR3: TGTGCCAGCAGCCAATCGGGCGACGGCCGCAATCAGCCCCAGCATTTT.